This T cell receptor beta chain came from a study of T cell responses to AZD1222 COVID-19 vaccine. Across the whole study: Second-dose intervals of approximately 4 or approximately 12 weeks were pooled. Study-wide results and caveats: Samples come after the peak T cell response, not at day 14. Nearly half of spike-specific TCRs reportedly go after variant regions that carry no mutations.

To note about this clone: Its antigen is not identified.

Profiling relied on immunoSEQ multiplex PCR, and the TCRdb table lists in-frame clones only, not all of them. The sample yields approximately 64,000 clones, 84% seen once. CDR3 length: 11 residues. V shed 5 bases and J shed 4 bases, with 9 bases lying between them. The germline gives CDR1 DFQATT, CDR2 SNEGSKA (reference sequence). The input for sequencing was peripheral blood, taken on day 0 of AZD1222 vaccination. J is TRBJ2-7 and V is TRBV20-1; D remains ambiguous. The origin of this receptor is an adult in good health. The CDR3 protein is CSAWVEYEQYF. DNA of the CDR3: TGCAGTGCTTGGGTAGAGTACGAGCAGTACTTC.